This TCR beta chain was captured in a study of tumor-infiltrating lymphocytes in primary liver carcinoma. Study context: Samples yielded about 3.65 to 7.13 million productive TCRbeta reads, similar across tissue types.

For each extraction, RNA and DNA were obtained together from about 21-30 mg of unsorted bulk tissue. Every tumor sample had over 85% viable tumor cells. The researchers produced TCR beta cDNA from 500 to 550 ng total RNA with a constant-region primer. The TCR beta library was amplified through three nested multiplex PCR rounds in a modified ARM-PCR procedure. TRBV1-TRBV30 forward primers paired with a C-beta reverse primer were used in the first two PCR rounds, which ran about 11 cycles each. A single record per CDR3 protein comes from TCRdb applying MiXCR to the multiplex PCR reads. The data contain roughly 100,000 distinct CDR3 sequences, approximately 70% of them singletons. The sample holds a few counts of this clonotype. Its antigen is unidentified. The germline CDR1 and CDR2 sequences are MDHEN and SYDVKM. CDR3 length: 19 amino acids. Losses at the gene ends were 6 bases for V and 2 bases for J; bases not matched to a gene: 13.

Study-level findings and limits: A significantly higher top-250-clone fraction was found in tumors than in blood (p = 0.039).

The chain couples TRBV28 to TRBJ2-1; 13 bases are shared with TRBD2. This TCR derives from a woman aged 60-70 years with primary liver carcinoma and hepatitis B virus infection. Material for sequencing was liver tumor tissue from sampling region 2. Subset indicated: tumor region T2, inferior pole. Here the CDR3 reads CASSPSGLAGVRAYNEQFF. CDR3 sequence (DNA): TGTGCCAGCAGCCCGTCCGGACTAGCGGGAGTTAGGGCCTACAATGAGCAGTTCTTC.